The TCR beta chain under discussion was sequenced for a study of T cells in Graves' hyperthyroidism and ophthalmopathy. V shed 5 bases, J shed 3 bases, and the junction held 6 bases outside the gene matches. Germline V gives CDR1 DFQATT, CDR2 SNEGSKA (reference sequence). This CDR3 region has 14 residues. Comments on this clonotype: Antigen specificity is unknown.

Regarding the study as a whole: Separating ophthalmopathy from stable hyperthyroidism was achieved by a 13 V-J model.

Diagnosis of hyperthyroidism was new in patients aged 18 to 65, and its duration was under 2 months. Researchers amplified the TCR beta CDR3 regions from RNA transcripts. First-round RT-PCR of the TCR CDR3 relied on the HTBI primer set. MiXCR was run by TCRdb on the multiplex PCR reads, yielding one entry per CDR3 protein. The repertoire holds about 580,000 distinct CDR3 sequences, with 46% as singletons. This chain connects TRBV20-1 to TRBJ1-4; 7 positions match TRBD1. The sequencing sample was made of peripheral blood or thyroid tissue (not recorded which). This clonotype was obtained from a woman aged 18-29 years with Graves' hyperthyroidism. CDR3 region: CSAYYRGSNEKLFF. The CDR3, as DNA: TGCAGTGCTTACTACAGGGGCTCTAATGAAAAACTGTTTTTT.